Sequencing of this TCR beta chain was carried out in a study of T cell responses to AZD1222 COVID-19 vaccine. Background on the study: Doses given second, at about 4 or about 12 weeks, were pooled. Findings and limits, study-wide: None of the repertoires were sampled until the peak T cell response had passed.

V shed 3 bases and J shed 3 bases, with 4 bases lying between them. Germline CDR1 reads KGHDR; CDR2 reads SFDVKD. The CDR3 contains 12 residues. Sequencing was performed with immunoSEQ multiplex PCR; in TCRdb, only in-frame clones are kept and a portion is missing. The sample records roughly 100,000 clones, over 75% being singletons. In the case of this clone: The antigen is not known.

The receptor's source is an adult in good health. Sample: peripheral blood, taken on day 0 of AZD1222 vaccination. J is TRBJ1-2 and V is TRBV24-1; unclear D gene. The CDR3 coding sequence is TGTGCCACCAGTGATATCTACTATGGCTACACCTTC. It encodes CATSDIYYGYTF.